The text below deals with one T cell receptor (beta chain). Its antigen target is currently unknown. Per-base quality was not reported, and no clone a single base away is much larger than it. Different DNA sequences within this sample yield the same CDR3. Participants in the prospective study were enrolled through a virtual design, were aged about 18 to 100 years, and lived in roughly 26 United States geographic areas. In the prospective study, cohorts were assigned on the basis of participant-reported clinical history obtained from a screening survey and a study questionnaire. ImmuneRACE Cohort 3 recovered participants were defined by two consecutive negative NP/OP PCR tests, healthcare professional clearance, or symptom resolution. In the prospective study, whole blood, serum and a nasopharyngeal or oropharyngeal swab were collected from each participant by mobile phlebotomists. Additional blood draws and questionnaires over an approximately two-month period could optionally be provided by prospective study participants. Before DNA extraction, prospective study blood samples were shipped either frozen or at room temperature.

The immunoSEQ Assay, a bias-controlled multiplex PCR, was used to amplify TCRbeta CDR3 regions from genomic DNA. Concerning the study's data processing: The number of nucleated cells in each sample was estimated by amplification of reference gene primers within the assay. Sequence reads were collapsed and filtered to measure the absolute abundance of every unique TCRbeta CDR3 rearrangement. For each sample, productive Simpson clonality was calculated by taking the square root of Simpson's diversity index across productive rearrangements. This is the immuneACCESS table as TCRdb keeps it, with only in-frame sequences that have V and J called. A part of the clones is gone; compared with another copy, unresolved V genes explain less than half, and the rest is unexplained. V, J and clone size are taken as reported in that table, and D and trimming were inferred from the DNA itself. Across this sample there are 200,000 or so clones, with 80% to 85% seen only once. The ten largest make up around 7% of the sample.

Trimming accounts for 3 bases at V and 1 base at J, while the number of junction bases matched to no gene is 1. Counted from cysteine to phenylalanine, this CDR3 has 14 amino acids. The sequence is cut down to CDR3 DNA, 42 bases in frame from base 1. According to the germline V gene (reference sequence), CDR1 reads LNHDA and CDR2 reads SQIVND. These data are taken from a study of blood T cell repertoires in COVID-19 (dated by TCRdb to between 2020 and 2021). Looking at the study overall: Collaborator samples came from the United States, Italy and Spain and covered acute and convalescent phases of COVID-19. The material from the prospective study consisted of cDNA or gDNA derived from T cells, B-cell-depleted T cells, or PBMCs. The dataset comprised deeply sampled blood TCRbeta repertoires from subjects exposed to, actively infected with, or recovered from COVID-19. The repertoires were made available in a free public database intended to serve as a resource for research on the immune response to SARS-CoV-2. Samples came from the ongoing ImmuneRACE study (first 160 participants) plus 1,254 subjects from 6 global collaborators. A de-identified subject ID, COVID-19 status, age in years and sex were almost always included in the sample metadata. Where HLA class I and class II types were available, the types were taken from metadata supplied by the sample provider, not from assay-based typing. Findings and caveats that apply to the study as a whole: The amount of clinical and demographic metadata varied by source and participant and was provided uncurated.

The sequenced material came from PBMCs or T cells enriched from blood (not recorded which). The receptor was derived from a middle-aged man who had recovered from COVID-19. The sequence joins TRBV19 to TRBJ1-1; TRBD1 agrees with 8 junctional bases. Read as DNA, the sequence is TGTGCCAGTAGTATCGACAGGGGGAACACTGAAGCTTTCTTT. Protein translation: CASSIDRGNTEAFF.